The sequence of this T cell receptor (beta chain) was determined in a study of CD4 T cells in relation to SARS-CoV-2 and coronaviruses. Study summary: Shared crossreactive spike epitopes were mapped to their HLA restriction. Overall study results and limits: Samples before the pandemic and after infection were not matched within any donor.

The V and J ends lost 11 bases and 2 bases respectively, with 13 bases between them. The CDR3 length is 12 residues. Germline V lookup: CDR1 SNHLY, CDR2 FYNNEI. Before the COVID-19 pandemic, during about 2011-2019, CD4+ T cells were taken from unexposed donors. Naive and memory CD4+ T cells were separated from cryopreserved PBMCs. On this clone: Its antigen is undetermined.

Deep TCR-beta sequencing used DNA from uncultured naive and memory CD4+ T cells. Clones were read by immunoSEQ multiplex PCR, and TCRdb kept only the in-frame ones, dropping some. The sample has about 59,000 clones; 86% are singletons. The receptor was derived from a human donor in good health. Specimen: memory CD4+ T cells from PBMCs. The rearrangement joins TRBV2 to TRBJ2-7; D is perhaps TRBD2 (6 bases). The CDR3 bases are TGTGCCCTAGCGAGGGTCCCCTACGAGCAGTACTTC. This translates into CALARVPYEQYF. Variable domain in full (rest from reference TRBV2 and TRBJ2-7): EPEVTQTPSHQVTQMGQEVILRCVPISNHLYFYWYRQILGQKVEFLVSFYNNEISEKSEIFDDQFSVERPDGSNFTLKIRSTKLEDSAMYFCALARVPYEQYFGPGTRLTVT.